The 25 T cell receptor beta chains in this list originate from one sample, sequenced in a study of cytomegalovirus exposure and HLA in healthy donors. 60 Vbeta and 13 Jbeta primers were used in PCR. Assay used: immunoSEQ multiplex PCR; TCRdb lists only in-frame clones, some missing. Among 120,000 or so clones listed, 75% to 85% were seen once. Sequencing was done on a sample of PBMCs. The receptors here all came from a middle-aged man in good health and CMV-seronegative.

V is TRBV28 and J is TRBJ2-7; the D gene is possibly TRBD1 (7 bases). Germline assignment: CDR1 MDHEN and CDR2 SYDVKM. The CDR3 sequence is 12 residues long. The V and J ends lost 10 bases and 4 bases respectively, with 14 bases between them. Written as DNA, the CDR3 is TGTGCCACCCTGGCAGGGGGGTACGAGCAGTACTTC. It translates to CATLAGGYEQYF. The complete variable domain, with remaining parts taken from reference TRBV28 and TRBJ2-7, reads DVKVTQSSRYLVKRTGEKVFLECVQDMDHENMFWYRQDPGLGLRLIYFSYDVKMKEKGDIPEGYSVSREKKERFSLILESASTNQTSMYLCATLAGGYEQYFGPGTRLTVT.

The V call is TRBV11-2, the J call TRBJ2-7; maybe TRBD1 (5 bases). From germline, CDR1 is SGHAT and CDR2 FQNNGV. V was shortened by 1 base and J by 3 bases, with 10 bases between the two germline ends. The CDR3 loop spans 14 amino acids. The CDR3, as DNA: TGTGCCAGCAGCTTAGGCACAGGATACTACGAGCAGTACTTC. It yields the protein CASSLGTGYYEQYF.

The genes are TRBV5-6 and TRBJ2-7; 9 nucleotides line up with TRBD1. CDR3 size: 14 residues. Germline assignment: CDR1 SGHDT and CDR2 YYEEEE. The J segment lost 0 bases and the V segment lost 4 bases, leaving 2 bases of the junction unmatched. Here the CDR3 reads CASSRTGASYEQYF. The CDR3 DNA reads TGTGCCAGCAGCCGGACAGGGGCCTCCTACGAGCAGTACTTC.

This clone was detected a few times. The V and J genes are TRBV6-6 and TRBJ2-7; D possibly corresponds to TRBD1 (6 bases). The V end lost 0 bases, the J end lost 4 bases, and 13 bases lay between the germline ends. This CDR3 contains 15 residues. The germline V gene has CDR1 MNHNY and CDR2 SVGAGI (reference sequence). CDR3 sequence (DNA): TGTGCCAGCAGTTACTCGACGGGCAGGGGATACGAGCAGTACTTC. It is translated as CASSYSTGRGYEQYF.

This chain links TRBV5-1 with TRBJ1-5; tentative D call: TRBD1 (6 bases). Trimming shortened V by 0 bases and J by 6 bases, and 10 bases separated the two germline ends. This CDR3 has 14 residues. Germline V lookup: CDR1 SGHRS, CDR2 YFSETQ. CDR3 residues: CASSLEGGVQPQHF. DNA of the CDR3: TGCGCCAGCAGCTTGGAGGGGGGGGTTCAGCCCCAGCATTTT.

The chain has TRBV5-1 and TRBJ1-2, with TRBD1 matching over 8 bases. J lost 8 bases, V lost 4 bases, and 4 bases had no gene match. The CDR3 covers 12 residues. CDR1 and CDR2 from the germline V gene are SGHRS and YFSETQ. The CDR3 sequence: CASSPDRAGYTF. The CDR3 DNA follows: TGCGCCAGCAGCCCGGACAGGGCGGGCTACACCTTC. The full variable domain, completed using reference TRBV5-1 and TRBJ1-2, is KAGVTQTPRYLIKTRGQQVTLSCSPISGHRSVSWYQQTPGQGLQFLFEYFSETQRNKGNFPGRFSGRQFSNSRSEMNVSTLELGDSALYLCASSPDRAGYTFGSGTRLTVV.

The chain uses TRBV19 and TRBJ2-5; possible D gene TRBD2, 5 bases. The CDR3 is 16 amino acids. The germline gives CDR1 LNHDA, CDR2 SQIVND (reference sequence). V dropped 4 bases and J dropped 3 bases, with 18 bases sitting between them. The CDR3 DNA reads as TGTGCCAGTAGTAGCTTACTAGTTGGTCAGAAAGAGACCCAGTACTTC. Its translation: CASSSLLVGQKETQYF. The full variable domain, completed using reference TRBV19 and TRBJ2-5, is DGGITQSPKYLFRKEGQNVTLSCEQNLNHDAMYWYRQDPGQGLRLIYYSQIVNDFQKGDIAEGYSVSREKKESFPLTVTSAQKNPTAFYLCASSSLLVGQKETQYFGPGTRLLVL.

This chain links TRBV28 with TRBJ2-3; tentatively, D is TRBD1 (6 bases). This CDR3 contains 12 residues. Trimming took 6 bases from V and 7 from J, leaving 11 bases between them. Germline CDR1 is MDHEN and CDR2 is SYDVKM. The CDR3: CASRGAYYTQYF. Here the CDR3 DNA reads TGTGCCAGCAGGGGGGCGTACTATACGCAGTATTTT.

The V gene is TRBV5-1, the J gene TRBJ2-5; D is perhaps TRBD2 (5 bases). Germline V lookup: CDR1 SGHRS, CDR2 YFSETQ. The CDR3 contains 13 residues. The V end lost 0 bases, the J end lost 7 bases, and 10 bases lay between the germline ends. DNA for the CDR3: TGCGCCAGCAGCTTGGTCGGGGATCCGACCCAGTACTTC. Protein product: CASSLVGDPTQYF.

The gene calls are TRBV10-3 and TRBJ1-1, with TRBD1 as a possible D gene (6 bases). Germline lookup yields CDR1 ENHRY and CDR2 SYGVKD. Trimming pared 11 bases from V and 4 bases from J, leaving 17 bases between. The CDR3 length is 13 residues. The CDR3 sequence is CASAGEPVTEAFF. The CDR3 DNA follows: TGTGCCTCAGCAGGGGAGCCCGTCACTGAAGCTTTCTTT.

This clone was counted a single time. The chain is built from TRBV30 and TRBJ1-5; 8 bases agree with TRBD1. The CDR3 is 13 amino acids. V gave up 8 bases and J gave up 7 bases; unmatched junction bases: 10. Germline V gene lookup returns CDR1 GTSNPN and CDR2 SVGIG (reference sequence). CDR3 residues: CALTTGGGQPQHF. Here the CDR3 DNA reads TGTGCCCTCACAACAGGGGGGGGGCAGCCCCAGCATTTT.

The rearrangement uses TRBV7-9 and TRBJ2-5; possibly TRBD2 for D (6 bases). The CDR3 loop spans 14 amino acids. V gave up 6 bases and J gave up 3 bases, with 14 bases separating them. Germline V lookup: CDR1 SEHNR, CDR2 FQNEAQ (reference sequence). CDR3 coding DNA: TGTGCCAGCAGATGGGGACTGCCCGAAGAGACCCAGTACTTC. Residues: CASRWGLPEETQYF.

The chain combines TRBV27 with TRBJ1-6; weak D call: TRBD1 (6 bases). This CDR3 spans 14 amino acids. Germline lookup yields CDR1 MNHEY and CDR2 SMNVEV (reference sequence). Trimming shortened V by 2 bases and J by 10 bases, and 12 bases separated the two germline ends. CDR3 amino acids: CASSLAQGGSPLHF. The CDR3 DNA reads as TGTGCCAGCAGTTTAGCACAGGGAGGGTCACCCCTCCACTTT.

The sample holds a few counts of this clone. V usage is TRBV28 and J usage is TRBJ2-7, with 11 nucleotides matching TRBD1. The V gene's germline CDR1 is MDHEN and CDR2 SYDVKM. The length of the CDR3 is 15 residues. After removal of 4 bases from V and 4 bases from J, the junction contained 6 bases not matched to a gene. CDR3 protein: CASSSGQGALYEQYF. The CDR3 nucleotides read TGTGCCAGCAGTTCCGGACAGGGGGCCTTATACGAGCAGTACTTC.

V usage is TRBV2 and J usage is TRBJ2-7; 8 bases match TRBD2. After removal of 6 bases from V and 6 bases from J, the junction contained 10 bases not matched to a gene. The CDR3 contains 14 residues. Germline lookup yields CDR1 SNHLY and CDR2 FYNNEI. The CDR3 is CASRSGTSLSEQYF. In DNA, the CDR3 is TGTGCCAGCAGATCCGGGACTAGTCTTAGCGAGCAGTACTTC.

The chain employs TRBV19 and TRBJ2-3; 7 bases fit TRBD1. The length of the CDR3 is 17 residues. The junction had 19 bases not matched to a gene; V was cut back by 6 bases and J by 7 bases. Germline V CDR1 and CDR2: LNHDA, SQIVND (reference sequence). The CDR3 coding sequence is TGTGCCAGTAGGGCTCCTCCGGGACAGACGGCAGAGCATACGCAGTATTTT. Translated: CASRAPPGQTAEHTQYF.

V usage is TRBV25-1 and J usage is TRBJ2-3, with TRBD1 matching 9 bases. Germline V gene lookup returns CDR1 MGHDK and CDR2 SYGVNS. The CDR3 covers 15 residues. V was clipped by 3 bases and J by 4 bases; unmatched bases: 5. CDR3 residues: CASSDRDRVPDTQYF. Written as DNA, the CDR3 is TGTGCCAGCAGTGACCGGGACAGGGTCCCAGATACGCAGTATTTT.

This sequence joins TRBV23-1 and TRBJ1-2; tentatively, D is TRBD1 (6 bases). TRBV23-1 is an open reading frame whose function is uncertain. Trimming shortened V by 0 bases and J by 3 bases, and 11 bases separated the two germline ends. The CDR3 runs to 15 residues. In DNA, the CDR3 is TGCGCCAGCAGTCAATCAGTCGACAGGTACTATGGCTACACCTTC. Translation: CASSQSVDRYYGYTF.

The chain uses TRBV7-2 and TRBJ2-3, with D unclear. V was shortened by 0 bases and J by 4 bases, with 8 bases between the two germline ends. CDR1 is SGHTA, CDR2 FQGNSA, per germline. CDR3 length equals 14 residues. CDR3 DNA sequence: TGTGCCAGCAGCTTAGCCGTCCGGGCAGATACGCAGTATTTT. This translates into CASSLAVRADTQYF.

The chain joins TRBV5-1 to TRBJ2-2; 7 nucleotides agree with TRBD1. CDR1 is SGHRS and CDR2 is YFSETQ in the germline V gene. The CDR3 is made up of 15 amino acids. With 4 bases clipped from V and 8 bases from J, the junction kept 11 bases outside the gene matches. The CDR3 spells CASSQNLGGGGELFF. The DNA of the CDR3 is TGCGCCAGCAGCCAGAATTTAGGGGGCGGAGGGGAGCTGTTTTTT.

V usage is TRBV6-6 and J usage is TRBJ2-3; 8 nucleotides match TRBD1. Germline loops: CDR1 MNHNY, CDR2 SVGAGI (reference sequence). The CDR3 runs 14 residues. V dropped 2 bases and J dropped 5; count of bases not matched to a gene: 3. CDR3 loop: CASSYADRGDTQYF. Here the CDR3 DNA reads TGTGCCAGCAGTTACGCCGACAGGGGAGATACGCAGTATTTT.

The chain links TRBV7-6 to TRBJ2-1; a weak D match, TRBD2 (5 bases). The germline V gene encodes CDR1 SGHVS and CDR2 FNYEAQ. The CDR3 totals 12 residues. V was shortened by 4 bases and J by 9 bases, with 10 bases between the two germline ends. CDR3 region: CASSSKEVEQFF. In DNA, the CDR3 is TGTGCCAGCAGCTCCAAGGAGGTTGAGCAGTTCTTC. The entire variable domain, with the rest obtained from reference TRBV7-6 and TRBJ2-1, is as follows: GAGVSQSPRYKVTKRGQDVALRCDPISGHVSLYWYRQALGQGPEFLTYFNYEAQQDKSGLPNDRFSAERPEGSISTLTIQRTEQRDSAMYRCASSSKEVEQFFGPGTRLTVL.

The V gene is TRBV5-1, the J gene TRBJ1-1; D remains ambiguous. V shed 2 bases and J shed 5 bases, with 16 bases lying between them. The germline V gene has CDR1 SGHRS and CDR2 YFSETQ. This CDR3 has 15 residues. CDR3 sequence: CASSLGGNVGTEAFF. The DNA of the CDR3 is TGCGCCAGCAGCTTAGGCGGTAACGTTGGTACTGAAGCTTTCTTT.

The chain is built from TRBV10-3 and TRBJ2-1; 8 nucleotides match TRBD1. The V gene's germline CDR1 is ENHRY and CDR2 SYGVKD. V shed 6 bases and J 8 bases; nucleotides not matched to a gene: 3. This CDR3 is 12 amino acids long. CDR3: CAIRDREDEQFF. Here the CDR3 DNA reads TGTGCCATCAGGGACAGGGAGGATGAGCAGTTCTTC.

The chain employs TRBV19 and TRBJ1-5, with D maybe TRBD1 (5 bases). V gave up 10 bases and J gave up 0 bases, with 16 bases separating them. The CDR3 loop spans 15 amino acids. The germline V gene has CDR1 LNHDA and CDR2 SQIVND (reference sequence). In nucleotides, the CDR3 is TGTGCCACCGAGAGACAGCTATATAGCAATCAGCCCCAGCATTTT. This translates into CATERQLYSNQPQHF.